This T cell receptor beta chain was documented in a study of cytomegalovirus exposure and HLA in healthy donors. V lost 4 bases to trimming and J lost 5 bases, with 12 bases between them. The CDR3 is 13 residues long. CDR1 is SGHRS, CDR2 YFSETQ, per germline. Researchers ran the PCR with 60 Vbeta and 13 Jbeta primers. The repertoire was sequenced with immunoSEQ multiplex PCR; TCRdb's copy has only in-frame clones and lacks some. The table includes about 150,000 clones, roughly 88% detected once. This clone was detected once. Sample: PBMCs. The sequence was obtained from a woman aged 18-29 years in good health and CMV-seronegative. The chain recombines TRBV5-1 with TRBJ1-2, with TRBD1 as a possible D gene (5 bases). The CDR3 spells CASSPMEGYGYTF. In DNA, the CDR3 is TGCGCCAGCAGCCCTATGGAGGGGTATGGCTACACCTTC.